The 9 T cell receptor beta chains below all came from one sample that was sequenced in a study of blood T cell repertoires in COVID-19. TCRdb's table, derived via immunoSEQ multiplex PCR, lists solely in-frame clones and lacks some. Of approximately 150,000 clones listed, roughly 83% are singletons. The sequenced material came from PBMCs or T cells enriched from blood (not recorded which). The origin of the receptors is a man aged 65 to 85 who had been exposed to COVID-19.

V and J are TRBV6-2 or TRBV6-3 and TRBJ2-7; D is undetermined. The CDR3 spans 12 residues. V shed 5 bases and J shed 1 base, with 6 bases lying between them. Germline V gives CDR1 MNHEY, CDR2 SVGEGT. The CDR3 spells CASSTQSYEQYF. The CDR3 bases are TGTGCCAGCAGTACACAGTCCTACGAGCAGTACTTC.

The chain employs TRBV29-1 and TRBJ2-7, with D possibly being TRBD1 (5 bases). The germline V gene has CDR1 SQVTM and CDR2 ANQGSEA. The CDR3 spans 12 residues. V was shortened by 1 base and J by 4 bases, with 8 bases between the two germline ends. The CDR3 DNA is TGCAGCGTTGAAGGGGGCGGATACGAGCAGTACTTC. The encoded protein is CSVEGGGYEQYF.

The chain is built from TRBV25-1 and TRBJ2-7, with D maybe TRBD1 (5 bases). CDR3 size: 16 residues. With 0 bases removed from V and 6 bases from J, the gap between germline ends came to 18 bases. The V gene's germline CDR1 is MGHDK and CDR2 SYGVNS. The CDR3 loop reads CASSEYLGVGRTEQYF. DNA of the CDR3: TGTGCCAGCAGTGAATATCTAGGGGTGGGCCGAACCGAGCAGTACTTC.

This clone has just one count. The CDR3 protein is CASSPNTVNQPQHF. The CDR3 DNA reads TGTGCCAGCTCACCAAACACAGTCAATCAGCCCCAGCATTTT. V gene TRBV18 combines with J gene TRBJ1-5, with D unclear. Germline CDR1 KGHSH, CDR2 LQKENI. Trimming left V 2 bases short and J 3 bases short, with 8 bases between. This CDR3 region has 14 residues.

The rearrangement links TRBV12-3 or TRBV12-4 to TRBJ1-1, with no clear D. The CDR3 covers 13 residues. V was cut by 2 bases and J by 5 bases, with 9 bases left in between. The CDR3 DNA is TGTGCCAGCAGTTTATCCCGGGGTACTGAAGCTTTCTTT. Its protein is CASSLSRGTEAFF.

V gene TRBV10-1 combines with J gene TRBJ2-1; 10 bases match TRBD2. CDR1 WNHNN and CDR2 SYGVQD come from the germline V gene (reference sequence). CDR3 length: 17 residues. Trimming removed 3 bases from V and 6 bases from J; junction bases left unmatched: 11. The CDR3 DNA is TGCGCCAGCAGTGAACTAGCGGGGCCGGGGGACCTCAATGAGCAGTTCTTC. Protein: CASSELAGPGDLNEQFF.

The J gene is TRBJ2-5, the V gene TRBV5-4; 8 nucleotides agree with TRBD1. CDR1 and CDR2 (germline): SGHNT, YYREEE (reference sequence). V shed 1 base, J shed 1 base, and the junction held 3 bases outside the gene matches. This CDR3 is 15 amino acids long. CDR3 in amino acids: CASSLRQGRQETQYF. CDR3 in DNA: TGTGCCAGCAGCTTGAGACAGGGGCGCCAAGAGACCCAGTACTTC. The whole variable domain, remainder taken from reference TRBV5-4 and TRBJ2-5, is ETGVTQSPTHLIKTRGQQVTLRCSSQSGHNTVSWYQQALGQGPQFIFQYYREEENGRGNFPPRFSGLQFPNYSSELNVNALELDDSALYLCASSLRQGRQETQYFGPGTRLLVL.

The chain joins TRBV27 to TRBJ1-2; the match to TRBD1 covers 8 bases. V was clipped by 1 base and J by 7 bases; unmatched bases: 11. CDR1 and CDR2 from the germline V gene are MNHEY and SMNVEV (reference sequence). CDR3 length equals 16 residues. CDR3 nucleotide sequence: TGTGCCAGCAGTTTATTAGGGGCAGGGGGCGGTTCTGGCTACACCTTC. As protein: CASSLLGAGGGSGYTF.

The V call is TRBV6-4, the J call TRBJ2-2; no clear D gene. V lost 6 bases to trimming and J lost 1 base, with 6 bases between them. CDR1 and CDR2 from the germline V gene are MRHNA and SNTAGT. CDR3 size: 13 residues. CDR3 in DNA: TGTGCCAGCAGCGTAGAGAACACCGGGGAGCTGTTTTTT. Amino acids: CASSVENTGELFF.